These T cell receptor beta chains were read from a single sample in a study of primary melanoma T cells and metastatic recurrence. Profiled with immunoSEQ multiplex PCR; TCRdb holds only in-frame clones, not every one. In the table there are fewer than 700 clones, about two thirds of which are singletons. The sequencing sample was made of melanoma tumor tissue. These receptors all stem from a human donor with melanoma. Each CDR3 is given without its conserved first and last residue. Fields, in order: CDR3 protein, V gene, J gene.

CDR3 protein: ASSQGTPRKETQY
V gene: TRBV14
J gene: TRBJ2-5

CDR3 protein: ASRKTGLTEAF
V gene: TRBV19
J gene: TRBJ1-1

CDR3 protein: ASSYGRTEAF
V gene: TRBV6-8
J gene: TRBJ1-1

CDR3 protein: ASITTILAFCEQY
V gene: TRBV19
J gene: TRBJ2-7

CDR3 protein: ASSYPYSMDSPTEAF
V gene: TRBV6-8
J gene: TRBJ1-1

CDR3 protein: ASSEAGAGVLETQY
V gene: TRBV6-1
J gene: TRBJ2-5

CDR3 protein: ATSRDRGGRLSGYT
V gene: TRBV15
J gene: TRBJ1-2

CDR3 protein: ASRQGRQGMNTGELF
V gene: TRBV11-3
J gene: TRBJ2-2

CDR3 protein: ASSPPGLGTDTQY
V gene: TRBV6-8
J gene: TRBJ2-3

CDR3 protein: ASRVGGSYNEQF
V gene: TRBV19
J gene: TRBJ2-1

CDR3 protein: ASSYSRWASGANVLT
V gene: TRBV6-4
J gene: TRBJ2-6

CDR3 protein: ASSPGLANTGELF
V gene: TRBV6-8
J gene: TRBJ2-2

CDR3 protein: ASSQPGQGAGETQY
V gene: TRBV18
J gene: TRBJ2-5

CDR3 protein: ASSWTNNEQF
V gene: TRBV28
J gene: TRBJ2-1

CDR3 protein: ASSIGGTATSTYNEQF
V gene: TRBV19
J gene: TRBJ2-1

CDR3 protein: ASTMGLAGYNEQF
V gene: TRBV12-5
J gene: TRBJ2-1

CDR3 protein: ASSDDSLNTEAF
V gene: TRBV19
J gene: TRBJ1-1

CDR3 protein: ASRKTPGQGFYEQY
V gene: TRBV6-8
J gene: TRBJ2-7

CDR3 protein: ASSLTGAQLGETQY
V gene: TRBV28
J gene: TRBJ2-5

CDR3 protein: ASLPSLRMDSAQEALH
V gene: TRBV28
J gene: TRBJ1-6

CDR3 protein: ASSSVRLARETQY
V gene: TRBV11-3
J gene: TRBJ2-5

CDR3 protein: ASSPTYSGNTIY
V gene: TRBV11-3
J gene: TRBJ1-3

CDR3 protein: ASSLEPGQGNTEAF
V gene: TRBV5-1
J gene: TRBJ1-1

CDR3 protein: ASSYSDSWGQGKGDTQY
V gene: TRBV6-8
J gene: TRBJ2-3

CDR3 protein: ASKGTKGSPLH
V gene: TRBV6-8
J gene: TRBJ1-6

CDR3 protein: ASSTLAGGRNTQY
V gene: TRBV10-2
J gene: TRBJ2-3

CDR3 protein: ASSVGQAASSGNTIY
V gene: TRBV6-8
J gene: TRBJ1-3

CDR3 protein: ASSPYRADQPQH
V gene: TRBV11-3
J gene: TRBJ1-5

CDR3 protein: ASSDDRGEGYT
V gene: TRBV25-1
J gene: TRBJ1-2

CDR3 protein: ASSRDIGYGYT
V gene: TRBV7-1
J gene: TRBJ1-2

CDR3 protein: ASRRLTNSNQPQH
V gene: TRBV2
J gene: TRBJ1-5

CDR3 protein: ASKSHQAGGADSPLH
V gene: TRBV6-8
J gene: TRBJ1-6

CDR3 protein: ASSQNLNRKTYGYT
V gene: TRBV1
J gene: TRBJ1-2

CDR3 protein: SVEAGAGEAF
V gene: TRBV29-1
J gene: TRBJ1-1

CDR3 protein: ASSLQGNYGYT
V gene: TRBV6-8
J gene: TRBJ1-2

CDR3 protein: ASSESPRMDDTGELF
V gene: TRBV10-2
J gene: TRBJ2-2

CDR3 protein: ASSQVTNTEAF
V gene: TRBV14
J gene: TRBJ1-1

CDR3 protein: ASSPRRLAGNYNEQF
V gene: TRBV11-3
J gene: TRBJ2-1

CDR3 protein: ASSLGLSSYEQY
V gene: TRBV7-4
J gene: TRBJ2-7

CDR3 protein: ASSESTGPGNTIY
V gene: TRBV11-3
J gene: TRBJ1-3

CDR3 protein: ASNPLDRENTEAF
V gene: TRBV28
J gene: TRBJ1-1

CDR3 protein: ASSQDLTGELLANTQY
V gene: TRBV5-1
J gene: TRBJ2-3

CDR3 protein: ASSLGTGLNQPQH
V gene: TRBV11-3
J gene: TRBJ1-5

CDR3 protein: ASSEGEWRYT
V gene: TRBV19
J gene: TRBJ1-2

CDR3 protein: ASSPRTGVISYEQY
V gene: TRBV28
J gene: TRBJ2-7

CDR3 protein: ASRKQGGKQF
V gene: TRBV6-8
J gene: TRBJ2-1

CDR3 protein: ASSLEGVLQPQH
V gene: TRBV11-3
J gene: TRBJ1-5

CDR3 protein: ASSVRSQGGPGANVLT
V gene: TRBV9
J gene: TRBJ2-6

CDR3 protein: ASSLRLAGREQY
V gene: TRBV11-3
J gene: TRBJ2-7

CDR3 protein: ASSPPRAGGRDTQY
V gene: TRBV11-3
J gene: TRBJ2-3

CDR3 protein: ASSIGTFQETQY
V gene: TRBV6-8
J gene: TRBJ2-5

CDR3 protein: ASTPSFDSSGANVLT
V gene: TRBV19
J gene: TRBJ2-6

CDR3 protein: ASGSAGGQSKKLF
V gene: TRBV28
J gene: TRBJ1-4

CDR3 protein: ASRSLGGPTYKQY
V gene: TRBV6-8
J gene: TRBJ2-7